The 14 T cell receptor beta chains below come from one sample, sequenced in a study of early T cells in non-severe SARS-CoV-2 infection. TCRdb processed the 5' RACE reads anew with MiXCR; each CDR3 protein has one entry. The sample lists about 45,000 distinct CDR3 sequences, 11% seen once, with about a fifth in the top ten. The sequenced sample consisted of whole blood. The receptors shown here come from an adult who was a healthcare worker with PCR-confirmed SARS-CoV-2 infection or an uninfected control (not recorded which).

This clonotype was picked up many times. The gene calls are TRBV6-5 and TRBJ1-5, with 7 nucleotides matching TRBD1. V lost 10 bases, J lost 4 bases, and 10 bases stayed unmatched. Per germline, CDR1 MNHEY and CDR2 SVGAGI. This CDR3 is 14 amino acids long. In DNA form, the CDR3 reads TGTGCCACCAGCGAGGGACAGCAGAATCAGCCCCAGCATTTT. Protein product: CATSEGQQNQPQHF.

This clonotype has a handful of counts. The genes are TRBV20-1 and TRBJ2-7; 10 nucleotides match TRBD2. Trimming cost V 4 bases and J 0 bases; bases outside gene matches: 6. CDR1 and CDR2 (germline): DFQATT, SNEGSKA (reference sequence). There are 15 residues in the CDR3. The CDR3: CSATAAGGSSYEQYF. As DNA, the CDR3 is TGCAGTGCTACCGCAGCGGGAGGGAGCTCCTACGAGCAGTACTTC.

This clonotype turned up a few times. The CDR3 sequence: CASSVGPEDNEQFF. The CDR3 nucleotides read TGTGCCAGCAGCGTCGGCCCTGAAGACAATGAGCAGTTCTTC. The rearrangement links TRBV9 to TRBJ2-1; no reliable D call. Between the trimmed V and J ends, which lost 2 bases and 5 bases, there was a span of 11 bases. The V gene's germline CDR1 is SGDLS and CDR2 YYNGEE. The CDR3 consists of 14 residues.

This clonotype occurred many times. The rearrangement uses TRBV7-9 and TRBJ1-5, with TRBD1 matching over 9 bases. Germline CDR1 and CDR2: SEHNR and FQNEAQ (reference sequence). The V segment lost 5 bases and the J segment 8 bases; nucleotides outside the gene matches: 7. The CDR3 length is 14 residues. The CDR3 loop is CASSPTGGGEPQHF. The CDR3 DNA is TGTGCCAGCAGCCCAACAGGGGGCGGAGAGCCCCAGCATTTT.

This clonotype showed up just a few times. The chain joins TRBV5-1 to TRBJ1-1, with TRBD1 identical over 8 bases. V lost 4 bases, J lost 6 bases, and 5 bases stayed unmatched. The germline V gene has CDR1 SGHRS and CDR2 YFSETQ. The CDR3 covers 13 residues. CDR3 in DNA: TGCGCCAGCAGCCAGCAGGGGGCCTCTGAAGCTTTCTTT. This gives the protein CASSQQGASEAFF. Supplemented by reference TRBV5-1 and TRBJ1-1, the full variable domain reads KAGVTQTPRYLIKTRGQQVTLSCSPISGHRSVSWYQQTPGQGLQFLFEYFSETQRNKGNFPGRFSGRQFSNSRSEMNVSTLELGDSALYLCASSQQGASEAFFGQGTRLTVV.

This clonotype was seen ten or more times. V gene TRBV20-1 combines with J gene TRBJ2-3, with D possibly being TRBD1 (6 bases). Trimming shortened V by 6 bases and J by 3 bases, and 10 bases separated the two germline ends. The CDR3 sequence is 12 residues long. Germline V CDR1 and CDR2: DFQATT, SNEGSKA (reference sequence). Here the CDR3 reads CSANTGTDTQYF. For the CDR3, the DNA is TGCAGTGCCAACACAGGGACAGATACGCAGTATTTT.

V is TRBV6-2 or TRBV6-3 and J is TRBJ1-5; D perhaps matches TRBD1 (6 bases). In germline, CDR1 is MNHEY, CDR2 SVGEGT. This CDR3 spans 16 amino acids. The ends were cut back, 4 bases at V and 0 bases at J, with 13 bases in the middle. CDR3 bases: TGTGCCAGCAGTTCCGAACAGGGTCATAGCAATCAGCCCCAGCATTTT. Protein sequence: CASSSEQGHSNQPQHF.

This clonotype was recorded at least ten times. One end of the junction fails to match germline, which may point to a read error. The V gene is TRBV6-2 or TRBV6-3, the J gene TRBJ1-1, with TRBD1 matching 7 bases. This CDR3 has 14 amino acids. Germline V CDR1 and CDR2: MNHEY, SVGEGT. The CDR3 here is CASSFDRVYTEAFF. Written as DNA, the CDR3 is TGCGCCAGCAGTTTCGACAGGGTGTACACTGAAGCTTTCTTT.

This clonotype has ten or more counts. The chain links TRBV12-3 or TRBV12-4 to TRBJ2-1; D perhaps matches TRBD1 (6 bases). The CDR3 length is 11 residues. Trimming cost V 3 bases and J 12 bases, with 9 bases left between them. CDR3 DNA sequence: TGTGCCAGCAGTTTTGCCAGGGGGCAGTTCTTC. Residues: CASSFARGQFF.

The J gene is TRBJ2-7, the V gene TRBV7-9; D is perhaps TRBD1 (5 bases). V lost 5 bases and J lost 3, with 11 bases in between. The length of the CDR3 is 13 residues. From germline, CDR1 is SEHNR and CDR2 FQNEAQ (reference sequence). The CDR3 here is CASSPRQNYEQYF. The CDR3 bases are TGTGCCAGCAGCCCTAGACAGAACTACGAGCAGTACTTC.

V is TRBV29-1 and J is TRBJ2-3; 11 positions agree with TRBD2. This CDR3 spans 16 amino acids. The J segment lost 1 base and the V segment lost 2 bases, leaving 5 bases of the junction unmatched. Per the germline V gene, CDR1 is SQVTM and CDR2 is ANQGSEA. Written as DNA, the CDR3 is TGCAGCGTTGAACTAGCGGGGGGTTATGGCACAGATACGCAGTATTTT. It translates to CSVELAGGYGTDTQYF.

The CDR3 DNA reads TGTGCCAGCAGTTTCGGAACGGGACCGTACCAAGAGACCCAGTACTTC. The encoded protein is CASSFGTGPYQETQYF. The chain is built from TRBV27 and TRBJ2-5, with D perhaps matching TRBD1 or TRBD2 (5 bases each). The CDR3 is 16 amino acids. Germline values: CDR1 MNHEY, CDR2 SMNVEV (reference sequence). V lost 3 bases and J 0 bases, leaving 14 bases between the germline ends.

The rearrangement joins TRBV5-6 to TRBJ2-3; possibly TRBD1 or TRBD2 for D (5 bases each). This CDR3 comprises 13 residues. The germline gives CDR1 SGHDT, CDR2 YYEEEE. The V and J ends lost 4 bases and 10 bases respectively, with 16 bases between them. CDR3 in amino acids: CASSKGTVPSQYF. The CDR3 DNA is TGTGCCAGCAGCAAAGGGACGGTACCATCGCAGTATTTT.

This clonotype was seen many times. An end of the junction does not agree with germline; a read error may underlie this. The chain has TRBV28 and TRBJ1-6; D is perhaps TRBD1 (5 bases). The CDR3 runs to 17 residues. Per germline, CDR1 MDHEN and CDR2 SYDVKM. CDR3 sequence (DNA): TGTGCCAGCAGTGCCCCGCCAGGGCACTCCTATAATTCACCCCTCCATTTT. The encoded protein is CASSAPPGHSYNSPLHF.